The 32 T cell receptor beta chains given below trace back to one sample, sequenced in a study of control samples from healthy donors and cancer patients (dated by TCRdb to 2020 to 2022). The library came from the immunoSEQ multiplex PCR assay. The table comes from immuneACCESS by way of TCRdb, which keeps in-frame sequences with V and J called. Part of the clones is missing from these tables; in studies checked, under half for an unresolved V gene and the rest for unknown reasons. The sample data list some 130,000 clones, and over 80% of these were observed just once. The biggest ten clones account for approximately 2% of the sample. The sample was blood. The source is a woman aged 45-65 years in good health.

This chain connects TRBV19 to TRBJ1-2; 8 nucleotides match TRBD1. Germline V gene lookup returns CDR1 LNHDA and CDR2 SQIVND (reference sequence). The J segment lost 2 bases and the V segment lost 5 bases, leaving 7 bases of the junction unmatched. The length of the CDR3 is 15 residues. CDR3 coding DNA: TGTGCCAGTAGTCTTGGACAGGGTATCAACTATGGCTACACCTTC. As protein: CASSLGQGINYGYTF.

The V gene is TRBV6-5, the J gene TRBJ1-1; 9 positions match TRBD1. The CDR3 extends over 14 amino acids. CDR1 MNHEY and CDR2 SVGAGI come from the germline V gene. The trim removed 6 bases at V and 4 bases at J, leaving 6 bases unmatched. The DNA for the CDR3 is TGTGCCAGCAGCTTACAGGGGGCGGTCACTGAAGCTTTCTTT. Residues: CASSLQGAVTEAFF.

V is TRBV11-1 and J is TRBJ1-1; no definite D call. The V and J ends lost 1 base and 7 bases respectively, with 10 bases between them. In germline, CDR1 is SGHAT, CDR2 FQDESV (reference sequence). The CDR3 is made up of 13 amino acids. The CDR3 spells CASSLGGGLEAFF. In DNA form, the CDR3 reads TGTGCCAGCAGCTTAGGTGGCGGGCTTGAAGCTTTCTTT.

V is TRBV19 and J is TRBJ1-2; D possibly corresponds to TRBD1 (5 bases). From germline, CDR1 is LNHDA and CDR2 SQIVND (reference sequence). The CDR3 covers 15 residues. V was cut by 9 bases and J by 8 bases, with 25 bases left in between. CDR3 protein: CASPNSGGEMKGYTF. Written as DNA, the CDR3 is TGTGCCAGCCCGAACTCCGGAGGGGAAATGAAAGGCTACACCTTC.

The chain links TRBV10-3 to TRBJ2-2; no firm D call. CDR1 and CDR2 (germline): ENHRY, SYGVKD. The CDR3 is 14 amino acids. Trimming removed 10 bases at V and 0 bases at J, with 12 bases between. CDR3 amino acids: CATSWGSNTGELFF. The CDR3 DNA sequence: TGTGCCACCTCTTGGGGATCGAACACCGGGGAGCTGTTTTTT.

The genes are TRBV14 and TRBJ2-3; no definite D call. The germline CDR1 and CDR2 sequences are SGHDN and FVKESK. The V gene lost 0 bases and the J gene lost 4 bases, with 14 bases spanning the gap. CDR3 length equals 16 residues. As DNA, the CDR3 is TGTGCCAGCAGCCAAGATTTGGGGTCCGGCGCAGATACGCAGTATTTT. Translation gives CASSQDLGSGADTQYF.

J is TRBJ2-7 and V is TRBV5-4, with 7 bases lining up with TRBD2. There are 13 residues in the CDR3. Germline CDR1 reads SGHNT; CDR2 reads YYREEE (reference sequence). V lost 0 bases to trimming and J lost 6 bases; unmatched junction nucleotides: 3. The CDR3, as DNA: TGTGCCAGCAGCTTGGGACTAGCTTCCGAGCAGTACTTC. It is translated as CASSLGLASEQYF.

This chain uses TRBV2 with TRBJ1-4; TRBD1 agrees at 8 bases. The CDR3 totals 14 residues. The junction had 5 bases not matched to a gene; V was cut back by 5 bases and J by 6 bases. The germline V gene encodes CDR1 SNHLY and CDR2 FYNNEI. DNA of the CDR3: TGTGCCAGCAGTAGAGAGGACAGGGATGAAAAACTGTTTTTT. Residues: CASSREDRDEKLFF.

The V and J genes are TRBV30 and TRBJ2-1; 14 bases line up with TRBD2. Germline trimming cut 5 bases from V and 1 base from J; bases unmatched to any gene: 7. The germline gives CDR1 GTSNPN, CDR2 SVGIG (reference sequence). CDR3 size: 17 residues. The CDR3 DNA reads TGTGCCTGGTCGGGACTAGCGGGAGTGGGTTCCTACAATGAGCAGTTCTTC. Its translation is CAWSGLAGVGSYNEQFF.

The genes are TRBV29-1 and TRBJ2-7; 8 bases map to TRBD1. Looked up from germline, CDR1 is SQVTM and CDR2 is ANQGSEA. The ends lost 5 bases at V and 2 bases at J; junction bases unmatched: 5. This CDR3 region has 13 residues. CDR3 in DNA: TGCAGCGTTTTGACAGGGGTTCCCTACGAGCAGTACTTC. Translated: CSVLTGVPYEQYF.

V and J are TRBV2 and TRBJ2-5, with a weak D call TRBD2 (5 bases). CDR1 and CDR2 (germline): SNHLY, FYNNEI. This CDR3 is built from 18 residues. V was shortened by 7 bases and J by 1 base, with 25 bases between the two germline ends. The CDR3 bases are TGTGCCAGCACTCCCTTTGGCGGACTCAAGGCAATCCAAGAGACCCAGTACTTC. Its protein is CASTPFGGLKAIQETQYF. Variable domain in full (rest from reference TRBV2 and TRBJ2-5): EPEVTQTPSHQVTQMGQEVILRCVPISNHLYFYWYRQILGQKVEFLVSFYNNEISEKSEIFDDQFSVERPDGSNFTLKIRSTKLEDSAMYFCASTPFGGLKAIQETQYFGPGTRLLVL.

Notes on this clone: This sample includes further DNA sequences coding for the same CDR3. The rearrangement joins TRBV30 to TRBJ2-7; TRBD1 or TRBD2 may be the D gene (7 bases each). The length of the CDR3 is 14 residues. Germline CDR1 and CDR2: GTSNPN and SVGIG (reference sequence). With 4 bases removed from V and 2 bases from J, the gap between germline ends came to 15 bases. Here the CDR3 reads CAWMLQGGAYEQYF. CDR3 nucleotides: TGTGCCTGGATGTTGCAGGGGGGGGCCTACGAGCAGTACTTC.

The chain has TRBV11-2 and TRBJ1-1, with a weak D call TRBD1 (5 bases). Germline CDR1 is SGHAT and CDR2 is FQNNGV. This CDR3 region has 16 residues. V was clipped by 4 bases and J by 1 base, with 16 bases between them. The chain's CDR3 is CASSSLTRGTNTEAFF. The CDR3 DNA follows: TGTGCCAGCAGCTCACTAACCCGGGGCACGAACACTGAAGCTTTCTTT.

The rearrangement uses TRBV6-5 and TRBJ2-2; TRBD1 aligns across 7 bases. This CDR3 has 15 amino acids. Per germline, CDR1 MNHEY and CDR2 SVGAGI. V was pared by 6 bases and J by 6 bases, with 10 bases of the junction left unmatched. CDR3 loop: CASRLGRGRAGELFF. The CDR3 DNA is TGTGCCAGCAGACTTGGAAGGGGGCGGGCCGGGGAGCTGTTTTTT.

This clone appeared once. J is TRBJ1-5 and V is TRBV2; the match to TRBD1 covers 9 bases. CDR3 size: 14 residues. V was clipped by 7 bases and J by 5 bases; unmatched bases: 6. Germline V gene lookup returns CDR1 SNHLY and CDR2 FYNNEI. For the CDR3, the DNA is TGTGCCAGCAAGGCGGACAGGGGAGATCAGCCCCAGCATTTT. Translating it yields CASKADRGDQPQHF.

The chain uses TRBV5-6 and TRBJ1-1; D not certain. The CDR3 runs 11 residues. Germline-derived CDR1 and CDR2 are SGHDT and YYEEEE. Trimming stripped 1 base from V and 4 bases from J, with 2 bases between. CDR3: CASSLSTEAFF. As DNA, the CDR3 is TGTGCCAGCAGCTTGAGCACTGAAGCTTTCTTT.

The J gene is TRBJ2-1, the V gene TRBV3-1 (or the pseudogene TRBV3-2); tentatively, D is TRBD1 or TRBD2 (5 bases each). There are 15 residues in the CDR3. The germline gives CDR1 LGHDT, CDR2 YNNKEL (reference sequence). V lost 1 base to trimming and J lost 7 bases, with 14 bases between them. The DNA for the CDR3 is TGTGCCAGCAGCCAAGGGCAGGGACCAGTGAATGAGCAGTTCTTC. Protein: CASSQGQGPVNEQFF.

This clone was counted a single time. The chain is built from TRBV2 and TRBJ1-4; D gene uncertain. CDR3 length equals 12 residues. V shed 4 bases and J shed 8 bases, with 8 bases lying between them. The germline V gene has CDR1 SNHLY and CDR2 FYNNEI. The CDR3 DNA is TGTGCCAGCAGTGTTTTCCCAGAAAAACTGTTTTTT. Its protein product is CASSVFPEKLFF.

The genes are TRBV6-6 and TRBJ1-2; unclear D gene. Germline CDR1 is MNHNY and CDR2 is SVGAGI (reference sequence). V was cut by 5 bases and J by 4 bases, with 8 bases left in between. The CDR3 contains 12 residues. CDR3 amino acids: CASSRQGYGYTF. The CDR3 DNA follows: TGTGCCAGCAGTAGACAAGGCTATGGCTACACCTTC.

This clone has just a few counts. The chain is built from TRBV18 and TRBJ2-2; no reliable D call. Germline V CDR1 and CDR2: KGHSH, LQKENI. CDR3 length: 14 residues. Trimming removed 3 bases at V and 1 base at J, with 6 bases between. CDR3 region: CASSPQRNTGELFF. The CDR3 DNA sequence: TGTGCCAGCTCACCCCAGCGGAACACCGGGGAGCTGTTTTTT. Full variable domain (remainder filled in from reference TRBV18 and TRBJ2-2): NAGVMQNPRHLVRRRGQEARLRCSPMKGHSHVYWYRQLPEEGLKFMVYLQKENIIDESGMPKERFSAEFPKEGPSILRIQQVVRGDSAAYFCASSPQRNTGELFFGEGSRLTVL.

The chain carries TRBV19 and TRBJ1-6; D is ambiguous. CDR1 is LNHDA and CDR2 is SQIVND in the germline V gene (reference sequence). V was trimmed by 7 bases and J by 7 bases, leaving 17 bases between them. The CDR3 has 15 amino acids. CDR3 nucleotides: TGTGCCAGTACCCCGGTAATGGGGATCAATTCACCCCTCCACTTT. Translating gives CASTPVMGINSPLHF. Full variable domain (missing parts from reference TRBV19 and TRBJ1-6): DGGITQSPKYLFRKEGQNVTLSCEQNLNHDAMYWYRQDPGQGLRLIYYSQIVNDFQKGDIAEGYSVSREKKESFPLTVTSAQKNPTAFYLCASTPVMGINSPLHFGNGTRLTVT.

CDR3 sequence: CAIGNAGGGNQPQHF. For the CDR3, the DNA is TGTGCCATCGGAAATGCAGGGGGCGGCAATCAGCCCCAGCATTTT. The rearrangement uses TRBV10-3 and TRBJ1-5, with 8 bases aligning to TRBD1. The CDR3 is 15 residues long. V trimming: 8 bases; J trimming: 2 bases; junction bases outside the gene matches: 8. Germline loops: CDR1 ENHRY, CDR2 SYGVKD.

The genes are TRBV18 and TRBJ2-7; unclear D gene. The CDR3 sequence is 12 residues long. From germline, CDR1 is KGHSH and CDR2 LQKENI. Trimming removed 3 bases at V and 3 bases at J, with 6 bases between. CDR3 in amino acids: CASSPRLYEQYF. CDR3 in DNA: TGTGCCAGCTCACCCAGACTCTACGAGCAGTACTTC.

The CDR3 is CASSLIGTASYGYTF. The CDR3 coding sequence is TGTGCCAGCAGTTTAATAGGGACAGCGAGTTATGGCTACACCTTC. The V call is TRBV27, the J call TRBJ1-2; 7 bases agree with TRBD1. CDR1 is MNHEY and CDR2 is SMNVEV in the germline V gene (reference sequence). The junction had 8 bases not matched to a gene; V was cut back by 2 bases and J by 5 bases. CDR3 size: 15 residues.

The chain has TRBV5-1 and TRBJ2-7, with D tentatively TRBD1 (6 bases). Looked up from germline, CDR1 is SGHRS and CDR2 is YFSETQ. The CDR3 extends over 15 amino acids. V lost 5 bases, J lost 4 bases, and 19 bases lay in between. CDR3 nucleotide sequence: TGCGCCAGCAGTCCGGAGACAGGCCTCTCTTACGAGCAGTACTTC. Its protein product is CASSPETGLSYEQYF. The full variable domain, completed using reference TRBV5-1 and TRBJ2-7, is KAGVTQTPRYLIKTRGQQVTLSCSPISGHRSVSWYQQTPGQGLQFLFEYFSETQRNKGNFPGRFSGRQFSNSRSEMNVSTLELGDSALYLCASSPETGLSYEQYFGPGTRLTVT.

The CDR3 reads CASSTTGTLPGVGNTIYF. In DNA form, the CDR3 reads TGCGCCAGCAGCACTACCGGGACCCTCCCGGGGGTTGGAAACACCATATATTTT. V is TRBV5-1 and J is TRBJ1-3; a possible D gene is TRBD1 (5 bases). This CDR3 comprises 18 residues. CDR1 and CDR2 (germline): SGHRS, YFSETQ. V lost 4 bases and J lost 3, with 23 bases in between. Full variable domain (rest looked up from reference TRBV5-1 and TRBJ1-3): KAGVTQTPRYLIKTRGQQVTLSCSPISGHRSVSWYQQTPGQGLQFLFEYFSETQRNKGNFPGRFSGRQFSNSRSEMNVSTLELGDSALYLCASSTTGTLPGVGNTIYFGEGSWLTVV.

The chain links TRBV19 to TRBJ1-5; TRBD1 matches 10 bases. V lost 7 bases, J lost 6 bases, and 9 bases stayed unmatched. CDR1 and CDR2 (germline): LNHDA, SQIVND (reference sequence). The CDR3 length is 15 residues. The CDR3 region is CASTPGQGRTQPQHF. CDR3 DNA: TGTGCCAGTACCCCGGGACAGGGGCGGACTCAGCCCCAGCATTTT. Combining the CDR3 with reference TRBV19 and TRBJ1-5 gives the whole variable domain DGGITQSPKYLFRKEGQNVTLSCEQNLNHDAMYWYRQDPGQGLRLIYYSQIVNDFQKGDIAEGYSVSREKKESFPLTVTSAQKNPTAFYLCASTPGQGRTQPQHFGDGTRLSIL.

The V and J genes are TRBV28 and TRBJ2-1, with D hard to call. Germline values: CDR1 MDHEN, CDR2 SYDVKM. Between the trimmed V and J ends, which lost 6 bases and 5 bases, there was a span of 11 bases. This CDR3 spans 13 amino acids. DNA of the CDR3: TGTGCCAGCAGCAGAGGACGCAACAATGAGCAGTTCTTC. Its protein product is CASSRGRNNEQFF.

The count of this clone is one. The gene calls are TRBV14 and TRBJ1-4; possible D gene TRBD1, 5 bases. V was clipped by 3 bases and J by 4 bases, with 9 bases between them. The CDR3 extends over 14 amino acids. Germline V lookup: CDR1 SGHDN, CDR2 FVKESK. The CDR3 region is CASSQRGVNEKLFF. The CDR3 nucleotides read TGTGCCAGCAGCCAGAGGGGTGTTAATGAAAAACTGTTTTTT.

V and J are TRBV5-6 and TRBJ1-6; D ambiguous. The CDR3 has 16 amino acids. Germline-derived CDR1 and CDR2 are SGHDT and YYEEEE. V lost 4 bases and J 0 bases, leaving 11 bases between the germline ends. The CDR3 is CASSTSESSYNSPLHF. In DNA form, the CDR3 reads TGTGCCAGCAGCACCAGTGAGAGCTCCTATAATTCACCCCTCCACTTT.

The chain employs TRBV3-1 (or the pseudogene TRBV3-2) and TRBJ1-3; D is unresolved. Germline V lookup: CDR1 LGHDT, CDR2 YNNKEL (reference sequence). V lost 1 base and J lost 2, with 9 bases in between. The CDR3 sequence is 15 residues long. The CDR3 region has the DNA TGTGCCAGCAGCCAAGGAATGGTGACTGGAAACACCATATATTTT. Translating it yields CASSQGMVTGNTIYF.

V and J are TRBV2 and TRBJ2-7; D possibly uses TRBD1 or TRBD2 (5 bases each). The germline CDR1 and CDR2 sequences are SNHLY and FYNNEI. V lost 1 base and J lost 3, with 13 bases in between. The CDR3 has 15 amino acids. The CDR3 loop is CASSEVEGNLYEQYF. The CDR3 DNA is TGTGCCAGCAGTGAAGTCGAGGGGAACCTCTACGAGCAGTACTTC. Complete variable domain (other parts from reference TRBV2 and TRBJ2-7): EPEVTQTPSHQVTQMGQEVILRCVPISNHLYFYWYRQILGQKVEFLVSFYNNEISEKSEIFDDQFSVERPDGSNFTLKIRSTKLEDSAMYFCASSEVEGNLYEQYFGPGTRLTVT.